Listed here is a single T cell receptor beta chain. The antigen is undetermined. V was clipped by 2 bases and J by 4 bases, with 12 bases between them. The CDR3 contains 14 residues. Germline CDR1 is SGHNT and CDR2 is YYREEE (reference sequence). This sample stems from a study of cytomegalovirus exposure and HLA in healthy donors. General study results and limits: In vitro checks showed that a few CMV-associated chains really do target CMV antigens. Most sequenced TCRs were rare (though some public TCRs occurred in many donors).

TCRdb keeps only in-frame clones here, not all; method: immunoSEQ multiplex PCR. The table includes about 44,000 clones, roughly 93% detected once. This TCR was sampled from a woman younger than 35 in good health and CMV-seronegative. The sample taken for sequencing was PBMCs. J is TRBJ1-2 and V is TRBV5-4; tentatively, D is TRBD1 (6 bases). The DNA for the CDR3 is TGTGCCAGCAGCTTAGGGACATCGGTCTATGGCTACACCTTC. It specifies CASSLGTSVYGYTF.